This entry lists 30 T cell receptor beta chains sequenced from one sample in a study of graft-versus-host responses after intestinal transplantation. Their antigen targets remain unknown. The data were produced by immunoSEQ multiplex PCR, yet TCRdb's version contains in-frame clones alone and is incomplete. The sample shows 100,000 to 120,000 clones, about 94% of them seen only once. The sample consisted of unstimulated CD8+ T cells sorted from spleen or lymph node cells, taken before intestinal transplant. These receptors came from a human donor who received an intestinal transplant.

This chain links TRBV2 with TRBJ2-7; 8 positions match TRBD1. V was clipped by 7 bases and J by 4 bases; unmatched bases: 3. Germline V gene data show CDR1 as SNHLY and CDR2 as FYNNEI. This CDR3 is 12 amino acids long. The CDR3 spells CASIQGAYEQYF. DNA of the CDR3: TGTGCCAGCATCCAGGGGGCGTACGAGCAGTACTTC.

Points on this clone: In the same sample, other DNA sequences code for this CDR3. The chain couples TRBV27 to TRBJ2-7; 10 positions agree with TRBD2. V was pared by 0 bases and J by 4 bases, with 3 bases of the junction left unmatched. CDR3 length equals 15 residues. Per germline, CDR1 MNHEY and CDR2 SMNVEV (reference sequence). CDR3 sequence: CASSLSSAGGYEQYF. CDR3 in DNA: TGTGCCAGCAGTTTATCCTCAGCGGGGGGGTACGAGCAGTACTTC.

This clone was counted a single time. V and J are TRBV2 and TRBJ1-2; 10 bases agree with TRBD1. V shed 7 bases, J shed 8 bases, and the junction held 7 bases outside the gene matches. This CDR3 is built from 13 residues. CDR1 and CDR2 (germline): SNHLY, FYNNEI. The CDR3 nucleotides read TGTGCCAGCAACCGAGGACAGGGGGTAGGCTACACCTTC. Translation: CASNRGQGVGYTF.

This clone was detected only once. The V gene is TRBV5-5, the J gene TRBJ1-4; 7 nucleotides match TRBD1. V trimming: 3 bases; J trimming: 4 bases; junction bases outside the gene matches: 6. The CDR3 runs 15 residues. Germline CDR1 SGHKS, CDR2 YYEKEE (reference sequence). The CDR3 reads CASSWGDSNNEKLFF. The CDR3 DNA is TGTGCCAGCAGCTGGGGGGACAGCAATAATGAAAAACTGTTTTTT.

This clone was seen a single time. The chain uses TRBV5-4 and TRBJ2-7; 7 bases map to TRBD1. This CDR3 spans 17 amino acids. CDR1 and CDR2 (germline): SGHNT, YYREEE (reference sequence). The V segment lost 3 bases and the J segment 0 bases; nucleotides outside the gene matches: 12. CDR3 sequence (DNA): TGTGCCAGCAGCTCGACAGGGTTAGGAGGTGGCTCCTACGAGCAGTACTTC. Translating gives CASSSTGLGGGSYEQYF.

The CDR3 region is CASRENTGELFF. CDR3 nucleotide sequence: TGTGCCAGCAGGGAGAACACCGGGGAGCTGTTTTTT. The V gene is TRBV6-5, the J gene TRBJ2-2; D is ambiguous. Germline values: CDR1 MNHEY, CDR2 SVGAGI. The ends were cut back, 6 bases at V and 1 base at J, with 3 bases in the middle. This CDR3 is 12 amino acids long.

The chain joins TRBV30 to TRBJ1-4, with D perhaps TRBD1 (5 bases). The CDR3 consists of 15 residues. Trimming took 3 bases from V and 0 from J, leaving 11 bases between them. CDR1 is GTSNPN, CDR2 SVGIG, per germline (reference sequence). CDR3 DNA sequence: TGTGCCTGGAGAACTATACAGGCAACTAATGAAAAACTGTTTTTT. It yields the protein CAWRTIQATNEKLFF.

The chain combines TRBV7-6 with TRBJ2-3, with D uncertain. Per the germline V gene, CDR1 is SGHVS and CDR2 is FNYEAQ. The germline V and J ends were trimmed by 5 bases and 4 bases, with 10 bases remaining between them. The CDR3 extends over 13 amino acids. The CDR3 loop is CASSRSSADTQYF. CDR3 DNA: TGTGCCAGCAGCCGCAGCAGCGCAGATACGCAGTATTTT.

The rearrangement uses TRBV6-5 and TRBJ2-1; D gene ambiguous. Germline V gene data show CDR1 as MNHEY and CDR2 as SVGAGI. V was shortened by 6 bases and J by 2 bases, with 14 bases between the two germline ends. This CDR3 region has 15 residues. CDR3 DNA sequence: TGTGCCAGCAGAATACCCAGTGTCGCCTACAATGAGCAGTTCTTC. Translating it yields CASRIPSVAYNEQFF.

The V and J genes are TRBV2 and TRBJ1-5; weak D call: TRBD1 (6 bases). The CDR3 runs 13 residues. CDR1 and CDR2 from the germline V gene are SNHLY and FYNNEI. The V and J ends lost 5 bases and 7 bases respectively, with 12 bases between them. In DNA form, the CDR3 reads TGTGCCAGCAGTACAGGGATAGAGCAGCCCCAGCATTTT. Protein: CASSTGIEQPQHF.

The CDR3 nucleotides read TGTGCCAGCAGCGTAAATGCGGGGACTAGCGGGATTCGGGGGAATGAGCAGTTCTTC. This translates into CASSVNAGTSGIRGNEQFF. The chain couples TRBV9 to TRBJ2-1, with 13 bases identical to TRBD2. This CDR3 has 19 residues. V shed 1 base and J 7 bases; nucleotides not matched to a gene: 14. Looked up from germline, CDR1 is SGDLS and CDR2 is YYNGEE.

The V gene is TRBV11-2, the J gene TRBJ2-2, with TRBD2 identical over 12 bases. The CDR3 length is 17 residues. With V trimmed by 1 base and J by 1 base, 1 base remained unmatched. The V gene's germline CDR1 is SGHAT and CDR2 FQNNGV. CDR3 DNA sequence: TGTGCCAGCAGCTTAGGACTAGCGGGAGAGAACACCGGGGAGCTGTTTTTT. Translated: CASSLGLAGENTGELFF.

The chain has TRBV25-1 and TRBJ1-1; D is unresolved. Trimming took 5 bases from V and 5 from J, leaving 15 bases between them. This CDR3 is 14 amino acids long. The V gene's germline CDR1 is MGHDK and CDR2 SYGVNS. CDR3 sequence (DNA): TGTGCCAGCAGTTTCTCGGGAGGAAATACTGAAGCTTTCTTT. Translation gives CASSFSGGNTEAFF. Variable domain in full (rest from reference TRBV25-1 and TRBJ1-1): EADIYQTPRYLVIGTGKKITLECSQTMGHDKMYWYQQDPGMELHLIHYSYGVNSTEKGDLSSESTVSRIRTEHFPLTLESARPSHTSQYLCASSFSGGNTEAFFGQGTRLTVV.

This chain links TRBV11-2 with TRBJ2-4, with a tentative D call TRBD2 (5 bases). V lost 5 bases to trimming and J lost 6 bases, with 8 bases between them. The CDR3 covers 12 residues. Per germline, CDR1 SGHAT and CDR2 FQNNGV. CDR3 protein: CASSPAGNIQYF. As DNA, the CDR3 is TGTGCCAGCAGCCCGGCGGGAAACATTCAGTACTTC.

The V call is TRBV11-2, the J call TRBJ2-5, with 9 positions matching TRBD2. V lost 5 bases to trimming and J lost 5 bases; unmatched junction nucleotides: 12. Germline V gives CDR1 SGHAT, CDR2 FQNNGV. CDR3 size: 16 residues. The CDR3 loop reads CASSPLGVAGAETQYF. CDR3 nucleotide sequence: TGTGCCAGCAGCCCCTTAGGGGTAGCGGGAGCGGAGACCCAGTACTTC.

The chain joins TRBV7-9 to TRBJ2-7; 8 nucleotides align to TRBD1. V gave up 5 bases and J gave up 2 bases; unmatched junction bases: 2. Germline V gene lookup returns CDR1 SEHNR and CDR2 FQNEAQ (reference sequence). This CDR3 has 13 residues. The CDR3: CASSLDRAYEQYF. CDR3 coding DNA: TGTGCCAGCAGCCTGGACAGGGCCTACGAGCAGTACTTC.

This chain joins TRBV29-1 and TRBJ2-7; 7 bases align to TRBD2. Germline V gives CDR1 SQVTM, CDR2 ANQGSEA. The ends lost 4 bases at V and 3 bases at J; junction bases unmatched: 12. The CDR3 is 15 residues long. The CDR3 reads CSVVGGGLPFYEQYF. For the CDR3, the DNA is TGCAGCGTTGTGGGGGGGGGTCTCCCCTTCTACGAGCAGTACTTC.

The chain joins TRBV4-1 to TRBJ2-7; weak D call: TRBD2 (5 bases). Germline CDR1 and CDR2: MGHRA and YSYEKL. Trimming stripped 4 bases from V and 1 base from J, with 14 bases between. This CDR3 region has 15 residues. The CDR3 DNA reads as TGCGCCAGCAGCCCTACCGGTTCGGGGTCCTACGAGCAGTACTTC. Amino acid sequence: CASSPTGSGSYEQYF.

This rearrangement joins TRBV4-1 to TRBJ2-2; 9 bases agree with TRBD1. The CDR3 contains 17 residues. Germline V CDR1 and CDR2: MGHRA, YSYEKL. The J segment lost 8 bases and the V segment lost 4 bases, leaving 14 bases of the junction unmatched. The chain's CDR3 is CASSPDPGTGIRGELFF. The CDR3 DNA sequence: TGCGCCAGCAGCCCTGACCCCGGGACAGGGATAAGGGGGGAGCTGTTTTTT.

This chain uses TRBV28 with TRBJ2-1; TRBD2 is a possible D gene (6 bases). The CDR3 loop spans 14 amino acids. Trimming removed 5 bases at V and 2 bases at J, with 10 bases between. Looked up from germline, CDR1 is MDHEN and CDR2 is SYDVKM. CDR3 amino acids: CASSQRATYNEQFF. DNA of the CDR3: TGTGCCAGCAGTCAGCGGGCTACCTACAATGAGCAGTTCTTC.

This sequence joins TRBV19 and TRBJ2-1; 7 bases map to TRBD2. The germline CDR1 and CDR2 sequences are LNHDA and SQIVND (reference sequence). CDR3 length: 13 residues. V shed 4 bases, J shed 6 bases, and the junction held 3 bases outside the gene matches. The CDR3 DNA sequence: TGTGCCAGTAGTAGCGGGAGAATCAATGAGCAGTTCTTC. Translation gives CASSSGRINEQFF.

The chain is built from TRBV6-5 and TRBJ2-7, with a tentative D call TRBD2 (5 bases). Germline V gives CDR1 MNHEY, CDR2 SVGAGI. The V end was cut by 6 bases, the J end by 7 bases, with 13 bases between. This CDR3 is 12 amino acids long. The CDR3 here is CASSPSPGEQYF. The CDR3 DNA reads TGTGCCAGCAGCCCCAGTCCGGGGGAGCAGTACTTC.

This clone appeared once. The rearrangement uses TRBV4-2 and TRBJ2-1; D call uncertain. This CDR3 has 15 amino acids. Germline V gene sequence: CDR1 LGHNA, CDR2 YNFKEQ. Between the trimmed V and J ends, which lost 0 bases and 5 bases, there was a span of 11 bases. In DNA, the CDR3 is TGTGCCAGCAGCCAAGATACGAAGCGAGACAATGAGCAGTTCTTC. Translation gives CASSQDTKRDNEQFF.

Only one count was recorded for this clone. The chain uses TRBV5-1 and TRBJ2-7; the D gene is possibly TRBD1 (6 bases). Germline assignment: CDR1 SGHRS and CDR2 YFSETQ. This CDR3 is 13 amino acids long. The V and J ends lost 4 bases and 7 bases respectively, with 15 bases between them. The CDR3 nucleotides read TGCGCCAGCAGCCCGGACAGTGTCATGGAGCAGTACTTC. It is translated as CASSPDSVMEQYF.

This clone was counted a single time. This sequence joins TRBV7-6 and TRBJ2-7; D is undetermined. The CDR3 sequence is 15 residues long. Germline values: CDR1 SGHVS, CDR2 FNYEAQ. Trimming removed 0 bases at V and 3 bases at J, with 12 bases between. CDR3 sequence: CASSLASDGYYEQYF. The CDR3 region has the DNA TGTGCCAGCAGCTTAGCGTCGGACGGATACTACGAGCAGTACTTC.

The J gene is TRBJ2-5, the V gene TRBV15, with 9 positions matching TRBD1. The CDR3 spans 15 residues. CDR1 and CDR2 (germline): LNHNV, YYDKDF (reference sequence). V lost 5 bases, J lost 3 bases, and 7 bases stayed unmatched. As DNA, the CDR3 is TGTGCCACCAGCTATCCGGGACAGGGAGAAGAGACCCAGTACTTC. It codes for CATSYPGQGEETQYF.

Written as DNA, the CDR3 is TGTGCCATCAAACCCCAGGGGATGAACACTGAAGCTTTCTTT. It encodes CAIKPQGMNTEAFF. This chain joins TRBV10-3 and TRBJ1-1; possibly TRBD1 for D (6 bases). Trimming removed 7 bases from V and 0 bases from J, with 12 bases in between. Germline V gives CDR1 ENHRY, CDR2 SYGVKD. CDR3 length: 14 amino acids.

Written as DNA, the CDR3 is TGTGCCAGCAGCGCAAACTGGGGCACTAATGAAAAACTGTTTTTT. Protein sequence: CASSANWGTNEKLFF. The gene calls are TRBV7-6 and TRBJ1-4; a weak D match, TRBD1 (5 bases). Germline CDR1 SGHVS, CDR2 FNYEAQ. Between the trimmed V and J ends, which lost 5 bases and 2 bases, there was a span of 12 bases. CDR3 length: 15 amino acids.

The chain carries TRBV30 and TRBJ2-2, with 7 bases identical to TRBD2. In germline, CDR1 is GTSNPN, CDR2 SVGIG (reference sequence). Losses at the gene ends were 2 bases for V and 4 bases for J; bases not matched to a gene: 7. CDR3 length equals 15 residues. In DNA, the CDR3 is TGTGCCTGGAGTTCGCGGGAGTTTGTCACCGGGGAGCTGTTTTTT. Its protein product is CAWSSREFVTGELFF.

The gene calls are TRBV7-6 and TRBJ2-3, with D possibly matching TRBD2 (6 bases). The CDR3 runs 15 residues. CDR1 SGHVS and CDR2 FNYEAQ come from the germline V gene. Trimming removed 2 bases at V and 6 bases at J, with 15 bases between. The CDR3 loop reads CASSLSSGGADTQYF. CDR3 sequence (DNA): TGTGCCAGCAGCTTAAGTAGCGGCGGTGCCGATACGCAGTATTTT.